The 2 T cell receptor beta chains reported below all come from one sample, sequenced in a study of T cell clonality in common variable immunodeficiency. Produced via immunoSEQ multiplex PCR; TCRdb's table is partial and in-frame only. This sample includes tens of thousands of clones with no singletons; its ten biggest clones take up about 2.2%. Sequencing input: peripheral blood mononuclear cells. The receptors derive from a person between 18 and 75 years old in good health.

This clone was recorded many times. The read ends 3 residues before the CDR3 terminus; that terminus is restored from the germline J gene. The chain joins TRBV6-2 or TRBV6-3 to TRBJ2-2; a weak D match, TRBD2 (6 bases). The V gene's germline CDR1 is MNHEY and CDR2 SVGEGT. CDR3 length equals 12 residues. Trimming cost V 5 bases and J 8 bases, with 9 bases left between them. The sequenced CDR3 bases are TGTGCCAGCAGTCAAGGGACTGGGGAG. This codes for CASSQGTGE. The full CDR3 is CASSQGTGELFF.

This clone was counted many times. The missing CDR3 end, 3 residues past where the read stops, is filled in from the germline J gene. The chain employs TRBV12-5 and TRBJ2-7; 8 bases align to TRBD1. The CDR3 spans 14 residues. Germline V lookup: CDR1 LGHNT, CDR2 FRNRAP. V gave up 6 bases and J gave up 2 bases; unmatched junction bases: 6. CDR3 amino acids: CASGSAGGPYEQYF. CDR3 DNA, as far as it was read: TGTGCTAGTGGATCCGCAGGGGGCCCCTACGAG.